This T cell receptor (beta chain) was profiled in a study of blood T cell repertoires in COVID-19. About the research overall: From the United States, Italy and Spain came samples of acute and convalescent COVID-19.

CDR1 and CDR2 (germline): SGHDT, YYEEEE. The CDR3 covers 13 residues. With 4 bases removed from V and 2 bases from J, the gap between germline ends came to 6 bases. As originally analysed: It was from reference gene primer amplification that nucleated cell counts were estimated. Assay: immunoSEQ multiplex PCR; the TCRdb copy retains only in-frame clones and omits some. That table supplies the V and J calls and clone size; D and trimming were determined from the DNA. The sample includes more than 95,000 clones, roughly 83% of them seen just once. The sequencing sample was made of peripheral blood. The chain joins TRBV5-6 to TRBJ1-4; D gene ambiguous. The sequence was obtained from a woman of 80 years or more with active or convalescent COVID-19. The CDR3 DNA follows: TGTGCCAGCAGCCGCGGGACTAATGAAAAACTGTTTTTT. This codes for CASSRGTNEKLFF.